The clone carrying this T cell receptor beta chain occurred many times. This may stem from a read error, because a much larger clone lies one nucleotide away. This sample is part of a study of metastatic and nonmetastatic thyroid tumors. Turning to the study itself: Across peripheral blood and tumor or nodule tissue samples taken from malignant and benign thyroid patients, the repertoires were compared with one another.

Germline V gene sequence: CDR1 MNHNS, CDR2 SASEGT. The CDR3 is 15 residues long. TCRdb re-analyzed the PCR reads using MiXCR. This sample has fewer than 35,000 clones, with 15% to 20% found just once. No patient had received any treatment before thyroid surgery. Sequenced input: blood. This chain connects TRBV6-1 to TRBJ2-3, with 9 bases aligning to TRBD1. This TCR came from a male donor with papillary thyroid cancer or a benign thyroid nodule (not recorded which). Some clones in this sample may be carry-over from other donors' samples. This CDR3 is CASRVDRGGTGTQYF. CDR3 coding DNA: TGTGCCAGCAGGGTGGACAGGGGTGGCACAGGTACGCAGTATTTT.